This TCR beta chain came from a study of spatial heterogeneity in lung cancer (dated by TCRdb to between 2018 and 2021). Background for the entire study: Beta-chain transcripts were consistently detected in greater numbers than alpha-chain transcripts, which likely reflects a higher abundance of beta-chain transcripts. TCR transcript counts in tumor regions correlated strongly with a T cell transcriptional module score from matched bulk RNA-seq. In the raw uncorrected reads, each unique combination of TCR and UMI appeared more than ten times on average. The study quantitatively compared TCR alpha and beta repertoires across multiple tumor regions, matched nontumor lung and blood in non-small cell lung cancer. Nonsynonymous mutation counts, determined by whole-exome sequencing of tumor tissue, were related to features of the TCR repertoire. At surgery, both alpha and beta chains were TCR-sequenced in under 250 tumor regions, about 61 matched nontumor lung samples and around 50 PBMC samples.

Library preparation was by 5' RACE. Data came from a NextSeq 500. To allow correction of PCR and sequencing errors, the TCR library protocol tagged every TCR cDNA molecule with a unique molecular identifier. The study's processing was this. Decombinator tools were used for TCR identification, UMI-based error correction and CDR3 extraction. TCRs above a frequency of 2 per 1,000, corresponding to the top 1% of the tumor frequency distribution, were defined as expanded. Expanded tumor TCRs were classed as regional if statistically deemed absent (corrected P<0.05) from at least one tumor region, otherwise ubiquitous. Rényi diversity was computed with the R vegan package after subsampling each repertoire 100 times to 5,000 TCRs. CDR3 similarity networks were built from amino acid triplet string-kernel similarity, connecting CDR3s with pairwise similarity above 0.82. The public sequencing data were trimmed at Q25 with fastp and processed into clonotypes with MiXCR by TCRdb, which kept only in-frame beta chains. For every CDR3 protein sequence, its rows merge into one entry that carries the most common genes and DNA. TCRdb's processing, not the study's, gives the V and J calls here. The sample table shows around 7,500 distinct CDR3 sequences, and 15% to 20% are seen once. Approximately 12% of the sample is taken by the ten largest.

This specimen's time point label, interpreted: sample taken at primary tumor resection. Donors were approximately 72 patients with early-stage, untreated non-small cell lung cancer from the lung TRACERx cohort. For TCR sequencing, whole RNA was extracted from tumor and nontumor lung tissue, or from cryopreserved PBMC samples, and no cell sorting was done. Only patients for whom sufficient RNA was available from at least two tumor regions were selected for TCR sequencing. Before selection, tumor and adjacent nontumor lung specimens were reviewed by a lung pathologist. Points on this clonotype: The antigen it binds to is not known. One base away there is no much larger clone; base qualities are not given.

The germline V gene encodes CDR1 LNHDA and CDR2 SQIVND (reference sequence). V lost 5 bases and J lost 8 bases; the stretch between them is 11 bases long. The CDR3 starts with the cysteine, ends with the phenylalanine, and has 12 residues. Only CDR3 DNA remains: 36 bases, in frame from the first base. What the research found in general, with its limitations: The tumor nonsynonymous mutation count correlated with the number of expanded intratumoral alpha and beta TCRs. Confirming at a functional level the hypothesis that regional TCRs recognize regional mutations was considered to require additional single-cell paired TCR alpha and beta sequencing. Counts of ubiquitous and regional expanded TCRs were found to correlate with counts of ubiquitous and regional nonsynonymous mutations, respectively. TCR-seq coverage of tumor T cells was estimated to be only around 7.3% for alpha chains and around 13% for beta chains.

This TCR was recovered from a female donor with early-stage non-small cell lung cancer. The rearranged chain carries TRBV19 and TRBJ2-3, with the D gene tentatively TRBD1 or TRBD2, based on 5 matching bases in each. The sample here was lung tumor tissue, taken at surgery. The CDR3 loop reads CASSSAGTTQYF. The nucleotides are TGTGCCAGTAGTTCGGCCGGGACTACGCAGTATTTT. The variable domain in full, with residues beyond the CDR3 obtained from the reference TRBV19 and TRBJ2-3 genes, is DGGITQSPKYLFRKEGQNVTLSCEQNLNHDAMYWYRQDPGQGLRLIYYSQIVNDFQKGDIAEGYSVSREKKESFPLTVTSAQKNPTAFYLCASSSAGTTQYFGPGTRLTVL.